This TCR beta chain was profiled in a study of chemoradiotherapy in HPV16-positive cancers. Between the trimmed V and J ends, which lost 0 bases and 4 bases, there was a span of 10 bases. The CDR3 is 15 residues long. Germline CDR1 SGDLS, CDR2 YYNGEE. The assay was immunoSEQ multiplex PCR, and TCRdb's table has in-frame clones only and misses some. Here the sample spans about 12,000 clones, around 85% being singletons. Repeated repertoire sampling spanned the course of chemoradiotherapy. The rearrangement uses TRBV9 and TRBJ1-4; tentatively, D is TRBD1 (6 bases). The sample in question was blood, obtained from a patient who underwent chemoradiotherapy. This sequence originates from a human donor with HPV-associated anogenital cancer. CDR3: CASSVAQGHNEKLFF. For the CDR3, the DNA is TGTGCCAGCAGCGTAGCACAGGGTCATAATGAAAAACTGTTTTTT.